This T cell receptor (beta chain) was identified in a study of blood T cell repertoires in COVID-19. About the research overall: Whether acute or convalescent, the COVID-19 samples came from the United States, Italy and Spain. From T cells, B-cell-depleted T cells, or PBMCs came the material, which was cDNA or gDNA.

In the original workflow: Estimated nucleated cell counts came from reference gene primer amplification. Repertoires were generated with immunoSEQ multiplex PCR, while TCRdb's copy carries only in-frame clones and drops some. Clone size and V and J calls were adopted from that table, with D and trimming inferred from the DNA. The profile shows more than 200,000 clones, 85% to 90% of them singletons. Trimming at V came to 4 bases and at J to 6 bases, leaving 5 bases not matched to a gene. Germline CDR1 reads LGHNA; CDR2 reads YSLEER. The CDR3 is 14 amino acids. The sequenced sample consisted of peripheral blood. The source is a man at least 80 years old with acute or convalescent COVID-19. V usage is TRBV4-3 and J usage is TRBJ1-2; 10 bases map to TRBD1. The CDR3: CASSRDRGRNGYTF. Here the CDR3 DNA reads TGCGCCAGCAGCCGAGACAGGGGGCGGAATGGCTACACCTTC.